These 32 T cell receptor beta chains originate from one sample sequenced in a study of control samples from healthy donors and cancer patients (TCRdb year 2020). The method was the immunoSEQ multiplex PCR assay. TCRdb took this table from immuneACCESS and kept in-frame rearrangements with V and J called. Such tables lack part of the clones; where checked against another copy, unresolved V genes explain under half of the gap, and the rest is unexplained. In this sample the table shows some 410,000 clones, approximately 90% of which occur a single time. The ten largest clones take up just under 6.5% of the sample. Specimen: PBMCs. Receptors originate from a man between 35 and 55 years old with head and neck cancer.

The genes are TRBV24-1 and TRBJ2-1; the match to TRBD2 covers 8 bases. Germline-derived CDR1 and CDR2 are KGHDR and SFDVKD. The CDR3 extends over 14 amino acids. Trimming took 6 bases from V and 6 from J; bases not matched to a gene: 6. The CDR3 loop reads CATSPTGGPNEQFF. The CDR3, as DNA: TGTGCCACCAGTCCAACGGGGGGGCCCAATGAGCAGTTCTTC.

The chain has TRBV12-2 and TRBJ1-1. TRBV12-2 represents a pseudogene. The length of the CDR3 is 15 residues. CDR3 coding DNA: TGTGCAAGTCGCTTAGTTTCCAGAGGGGACACTGAAGCTTTCTTT. It codes for CASRLVSRGDTEAFF.

This chain uses TRBV19 with TRBJ2-1; 9 bases line up with TRBD2. Germline V gene sequence: CDR1 LNHDA, CDR2 SQIVND (reference sequence). Germline trimming cut 10 bases from V and 7 bases from J; bases unmatched to any gene: 8. This CDR3 spans 13 amino acids. CDR3: CATRAGGLNEQFF. CDR3 DNA sequence: TGTGCCACCAGAGCGGGGGGCCTGAATGAGCAGTTCTTC.

This clone was seen just once. J is TRBJ1-2 and V is TRBV5-1; 7 positions agree with TRBD1. The V and J ends lost 0 bases and 6 bases, in that order; junction bases with no gene match: 5. The V gene's germline CDR1 is SGHRS and CDR2 YFSETQ. The CDR3 has 14 amino acids. The CDR3 loop reads CASSLGQGRDGYTF. CDR3 DNA sequence: TGCGCCAGCAGCTTGGGACAGGGAAGGGATGGCTACACCTTC.

The gene calls are TRBV6-5 and TRBJ2-7; 8 bases are a match to TRBD1. Trimming cost V 2 bases and J 2 bases; bases outside gene matches: 8. CDR3 length equals 16 residues. Germline-derived CDR1 and CDR2 are MNHEY and SVGAGI. The CDR3 is CASSYGEGQAAYEQYF. The CDR3 region has the DNA TGTGCCAGCAGTTACGGTGAGGGACAGGCCGCCTACGAGCAGTACTTC.

With regard to this clone: Within the sample, other DNA sequences also encode this same CDR3. The V call is TRBV11-3, the J call TRBJ2-3, with 11 bases aligning to TRBD2. In germline, CDR1 is SGHNT, CDR2 YENEEA. This CDR3 comprises 15 residues. The ends lost 3 bases at V and 2 bases at J; junction bases unmatched: 1. CDR3 sequence: CASSLGLADTDTQYF. The CDR3 region has the DNA TGTGCCAGCAGCTTGGGACTAGCGGACACAGATACGCAGTATTTT.

The V call is TRBV2, the J call TRBJ2-3; unclear D gene. The CDR3 contains 13 residues. Per the germline V gene, CDR1 is SNHLY and CDR2 is FYNNEI. V was pared by 7 bases and J by 3 bases, with 11 bases between. The CDR3 spells CASTRLTTDTQYF. CDR3 DNA sequence: TGTGCCAGCACAAGGTTGACTACAGATACGCAGTATTTT. The full variable domain, rest sourced from reference TRBV2 and TRBJ2-3, is EPEVTQTPSHQVTQMGQEVILRCVPISNHLYFYWYRQILGQKVEFLVSFYNNEISEKSEIFDDQFSVERPDGSNFTLKIRSTKLEDSAMYFCASTRLTTDTQYFGPGTRLTVL.

The chain is built from TRBV21-1 and TRBJ2-1. TRBV21-1 is an annotated pseudogene. CDR3 size: 14 residues. CDR3 sequence (DNA): TGTGCCAGCAGCAAACGTGGGATTTACAATGAGCAGTTCTTC. It translates to CASSKRGIYNEQFF.

As DNA, the CDR3 is TGCGCCAGCAGCCAAGCTATGGGGCTTAATGAAAAACTGTTTTTT. Translated: CASSQAMGLNEKLFF. The chain recombines TRBV4-3 with TRBJ1-4; tentatively, D is TRBD1 (5 bases). V was cut by 1 base and J by 4 bases, with 10 bases left in between. This CDR3 has 15 amino acids. Germline lookup yields CDR1 LGHNA and CDR2 YSLEER.

The chain links TRBV3-1 (or the pseudogene TRBV3-2) to TRBJ2-2; D call uncertain. Trimming took 5 bases from V and 8 from J, leaving 15 bases between them. Germline V gene data show CDR1 as LGHDT and CDR2 as YNNKEL (reference sequence). The CDR3 contains 14 residues. This CDR3 is CASSSKAVEGELFF. DNA of the CDR3: TGTGCCAGCAGCTCCAAGGCAGTAGAGGGGGAGCTGTTTTTT.

The chain combines TRBV11-2 with TRBJ1-1; D is undetermined. Trimming shortened V by 4 bases and J by 9 bases, and 12 bases separated the two germline ends. CDR1 is SGHAT and CDR2 is FQNNGV in the germline V gene. The length of the CDR3 is 12 residues. The DNA of the CDR3 is TGTGCCAGCAGCTCTGCGGGATTAAAAGCTTTCTTT. Its translation is CASSSAGLKAFF.

The rearrangement uses TRBV6-5 and TRBJ1-6; D is uncertain. The V end was cut by 7 bases, the J end by 9 bases, with 7 bases between. The CDR3 runs to 11 residues. Germline assignment: CDR1 MNHEY and CDR2 SVGAGI. CDR3 sequence reads: CASTSGSPLHF. The CDR3 bases are TGTGCCAGCACTTCTGGTTCACCCCTCCACTTT.

This chain uses TRBV4-2 with TRBJ2-5; 7 bases match TRBD1. J gave up 3 bases and V 1 base, and 11 bases lay outside the gene matches. CDR1 and CDR2 (germline): LGHNA, YNFKEQ. The CDR3 sequence is 17 residues long. The CDR3 region is CASSQARSAGGEETQYF. The CDR3, as DNA: TGTGCCAGCAGCCAAGCCCGGTCCGCAGGGGGAGAAGAGACCCAGTACTTC.

About this clone: Other DNA sequences in this sample translate to the same CDR3. The chain couples TRBV28 to TRBJ1-2, with D tentatively TRBD1 (5 bases). The CDR3 is 12 amino acids. The ends were cut back, 3 bases at V and 3 bases at J, with 5 bases in the middle. Per the germline V gene, CDR1 is MDHEN and CDR2 is SYDVKM. CDR3 protein: CASSLGDYGYTF. CDR3 coding DNA: TGTGCCAGCAGTTTGGGGGACTATGGCTACACCTTC.

This rearrangement joins TRBV6-5 to TRBJ1-1; D gene unclear. The CDR3 sequence is 15 residues long. Trimming shortened V by 0 bases and J by 2 bases, and 10 bases separated the two germline ends. Germline V gene lookup returns CDR1 MNHEY and CDR2 SVGAGI. CDR3: CASSYSSASNTEAFF. Here the CDR3 DNA reads TGTGCCAGCAGTTACTCCTCTGCTTCCAACACTGAAGCTTTCTTT.

The rearrangement links TRBV9 to TRBJ2-1; TRBD1 or TRBD2 may be the D gene (6 bases each). Trimming removed 3 bases at V and 8 bases at J, with 15 bases between. CDR1 and CDR2 (germline): SGDLS, YYNGEE. The CDR3 consists of 14 residues. Here the CDR3 reads CASSATPGGYEQFF. The CDR3 DNA reads TGTGCCAGCAGCGCCACACCCGGGGGCTATGAGCAGTTCTTC.

This clone has a single count. This chain links TRBV6-2 or TRBV6-3 with TRBJ1-4, with D tentatively TRBD1 (5 bases). The V gene lost 2 bases and the J gene lost 0 bases, with 10 bases spanning the gap. From germline, CDR1 is MNHEY and CDR2 SVGEGT. The CDR3 extends over 16 amino acids. In DNA, the CDR3 is TGTGCCAGCAGTTACAGGGGAGTTGCAACTAATGAAAAACTGTTTTTT. Translating gives CASSYRGVATNEKLFF.

This chain links TRBV29-1 with TRBJ2-5; TRBD1 matches 7 bases. This CDR3 is 15 amino acids long. V was clipped by 2 bases and J by 5 bases; unmatched bases: 11. The germline CDR1 and CDR2 sequences are SQVTM and ANQGSEA. The CDR3 reads CSVEPSGRGLETQYF. The CDR3 nucleotides read TGCAGCGTTGAACCGTCCGGCAGGGGGTTGGAGACCCAGTACTTC.

Turning to this clone: Within the sample, other DNA sequences also encode this same CDR3. The V gene is TRBV6-1, the J gene TRBJ1-1; D is undetermined. This CDR3 has 14 amino acids. Germline V gene data show CDR1 as MNHNS and CDR2 as SASEGT. Between the trimmed V and J ends, which lost 0 bases and 0 bases, there was a span of 5 bases. CDR3 protein: CASSEAPMNTEAFF. The CDR3 DNA sequence: TGTGCCAGCAGTGAAGCGCCTATGAACACTGAAGCTTTCTTT.

The rearrangement uses TRBV30 and TRBJ2-3, with D perhaps being TRBD1 or TRBD2 (5 bases each). The V gene's germline CDR1 is GTSNPN and CDR2 SVGIG (reference sequence). The CDR3 covers 15 residues. V lost 0 bases to trimming and J lost 4 bases, with 14 bases between them. CDR3 in amino acids: CAWSVFRAGADTQYF. The CDR3, as DNA: TGTGCCTGGAGTGTTTTCAGGGCCGGGGCAGATACGCAGTATTTT.

This chain connects TRBV24-1 to TRBJ2-7; TRBD1 is a possible D gene (6 bases). V lost 7 bases, J lost 2 bases, and 20 bases lay in between. In germline, CDR1 is KGHDR, CDR2 SFDVKD. CDR3 size: 16 residues. In DNA form, the CDR3 reads TGTGCCACCAGCCGATGCTCTGGGCAGGGGACCTACGAGCAGTACTTC. It encodes CATSRCSGQGTYEQYF.

The chain uses TRBV4-1 and TRBJ1-3, with TRBD1 matching over 8 bases. Germline CDR1 is MGHRA and CDR2 is YSYEKL. Losses at the gene ends were 4 bases for V and 0 bases for J; bases not matched to a gene: 2. The CDR3 consists of 15 residues. The CDR3 sequence is CASSPGQGSGNTIYF. In DNA form, the CDR3 reads TGCGCCAGCAGCCCCGGACAGGGCTCTGGAAACACCATATATTTT.

The rearrangement uses TRBV7-2 and TRBJ2-7; 7 nucleotides align to TRBD1. Germline trimming cut 3 bases from V and 5 bases from J; bases unmatched to any gene: 16. This CDR3 spans 17 amino acids. CDR1 SGHTA and CDR2 FQGNSA come from the germline V gene. CDR3 residues: CASSFGYSGQLIHEQYF. Written as DNA, the CDR3 is TGTGCCAGCAGCTTCGGGTATTCGGGACAGCTCATCCACGAGCAGTACTTC. Using reference TRBV7-2 and TRBJ2-7 for the parts outside the CDR3, the full variable domain is GAGVSQSPSNKVTEKGKDVELRCDPISGHTALYWYRQSLGQGLEFLIYFQGNSAPDKSGLPSDRFSAERTGGSVSTLTIQRTQQEDSAVYLCASSFGYSGQLIHEQYFGPGTRLTVT.

This chain uses TRBV29-1 with TRBJ2-2; D tentatively reads TRBD1 or TRBD2 (6 bases each). CDR3 length: 12 residues. Trimming removed 4 bases from V and 7 bases from J, with 10 bases in between. Germline CDR1 reads SQVTM; CDR2 reads ANQGSEA. CDR3 coding DNA: TGCAGCGTTGCGGGGGCTGGCGGGGAGCTGTTTTTT. Its protein product is CSVAGAGGELFF.

The chain employs TRBV7-2 and TRBJ2-1; no reliable D call. The CDR3 has 16 amino acids. Trimming cost V 2 bases and J 8 bases, with 19 bases left between them. Germline CDR1 SGHTA, CDR2 FQGNSA. CDR3 sequence: CASSLTPRFLVDEQFF. The CDR3 DNA sequence: TGTGCCAGCAGCTTAACCCCCCGTTTTTTAGTGGATGAGCAGTTCTTC.

The chain has TRBV15 and TRBJ1-3, with 8 nucleotides matching TRBD1. This CDR3 has 17 amino acids. V lost 1 base and J lost 7; bases outside the gene matches: 12. Per the germline V gene, CDR1 is LNHNV and CDR2 is YYDKDF (reference sequence). The CDR3 here is CATSRVQGQVESNTIYF. CDR3 nucleotide sequence: TGTGCCACCAGCAGAGTACAGGGACAGGTTGAGAGTAACACCATATATTTT. The variable domain in full, with the rest retrieved from reference TRBV15 and TRBJ1-3, is DAMVIQNPRYQVTQFGKPVTLSCSQTLNHNVMYWYQQKSSQAPKLLFHYYDKDFNNEADTPDNFQSRRPNTSFCFLDIRSPGLGDTAMYLCATSRVQGQVESNTIYFGEGSWLTVV.

The rearrangement links TRBV6-6 to TRBJ1-6, with no clear D. The ends were cut back, 11 bases at V and 14 bases at J, with 22 bases in the middle. Germline CDR1 MNHNY, CDR2 SVGAGI (reference sequence). The CDR3 extends over 13 amino acids. CDR3 loop: CAAQPQIPFTLHF. In DNA form, the CDR3 reads TGTGCCGCTCAGCCCCAGATTCCCTTCACCCTCCACTTT.

This rearrangement joins TRBV11-2 to TRBJ2-1; the D gene is possibly TRBD1 (5 bases). Germline V gives CDR1 SGHAT, CDR2 FQNNGV. This CDR3 has 12 amino acids. V was cut by 3 bases and J by 9 bases, with 9 bases left in between. The CDR3 sequence: CASSFGQGEQFF. DNA of the CDR3: TGTGCCAGCAGCTTTGGGCAGGGTGAGCAGTTCTTC.

The chain uses TRBV15 and TRBJ1-2; D not resolved. Germline V gene data show CDR1 as LNHNV and CDR2 as YYDKDF (reference sequence). The CDR3 consists of 14 residues. The V end lost 4 bases, the J end lost 2 bases, and 11 bases lay between the germline ends. The CDR3 is CATSTFDGNYGYTF. The CDR3 DNA is TGTGCCACCAGCACCTTCGACGGAAACTATGGCTACACCTTC.

This clone has a single count. The V call is TRBV18, the J call TRBJ2-5, with D perhaps TRBD2 (7 bases). V was pared by 3 bases and J by 2 bases, with 16 bases between. Germline V gene data show CDR1 as KGHSH and CDR2 as LQKENI. CDR3 length: 16 residues. The DNA for the CDR3 is TGTGCCAGCTCACCCGGCGTGGGGGGGACACAAGAGACCCAGTACTTC. Its protein product is CASSPGVGGTQETQYF.

The genes are TRBV5-8 and TRBJ2-4; TRBD1 matches at 11 bases. The CDR3 length is 14 residues. Germline-derived CDR1 and CDR2 are SGHTS and YDEGEE. V gave up 6 bases and J gave up 8 bases; unmatched junction bases: 7. The CDR3 reads CASTMGGQGDIQYF. Written as DNA, the CDR3 is TGTGCCAGCACAATGGGGGGACAGGGGGACATTCAGTACTTC.

This clone was found a few times. This rearrangement joins TRBV6-4 to TRBJ2-1; D uncertain. Trimming removed 0 bases at V and 6 bases at J, with 15 bases between. CDR1 and CDR2 from the germline V gene are MRHNA and SNTAGT. The CDR3 spans 16 residues. CDR3 sequence reads: CASSDSPGSMANEQFF. The DNA of the CDR3 is TGTGCCAGCAGTGACTCGCCCGGTTCAATGGCCAATGAGCAGTTCTTC.